The 21 T cell receptor beta chains given below trace back to one sample, sequenced in a study of neurological immune-mediated disorders. TCRdb used MiXCR to reprocess the 5' RACE reads, holding one entry per CDR3 protein. Here the sample spans more than 35,000 distinct CDR3 sequences, 10% being singletons. Sequencing was done on a sample of PBMCs. Receptors originate from a woman in her thirties with HTLV-1-associated myelopathy (HAM/TSP).

This clonotype was seen repeatedly, ten times or more. The chain links TRBV5-1 to TRBJ1-1, with 7 bases matching TRBD1. The CDR3 has 18 amino acids. CDR1 is SGHRS and CDR2 is YFSETQ in the germline V gene. The V gene end was trimmed by 0 bases and the J gene end by 4 bases; junction bases not matched to a gene: 15. The CDR3 nucleotides read TGCGCCAGCAGCTTGGGCCCCACCACTCGACAGGGAGGCACTGAAGCTTTCTTT. It yields the protein CASSLGPTTRQGGTEAFF.

The table lists this clonotype with many counts. The chain has TRBV18 and TRBJ1-5; no clear D. Trimming took off 3 bases at V and 0 bases at J, with 9 bases between the two ends. The CDR3 has 15 amino acids. Germline CDR1 and CDR2: KGHSH and LQKENI. This CDR3 reads CASSPNGNSNQPQHF. DNA of the CDR3: TGTGCCAGCTCACCCAACGGCAATAGCAATCAGCCCCAGCATTTT.

Points on this clonotype: Germline and junction disagree at one end, which may indicate a read error. V and J are TRBV18 and TRBJ2-7; tentative D call: TRBD1 (6 bases). CDR1 KGHSH and CDR2 LQKENI come from the germline V gene. This CDR3 comprises 12 residues. DNA of the CDR3: TGTGTCAGCTCCCCGGACAGCTACGAGCAGTACTTC. It encodes CVSSPDSYEQYF. Full variable domain (remainder filled in from reference TRBV18 and TRBJ2-7): NAGVMQNPRHLVRRRGQEARLRCSPMKGHSHVYWYRQLPEEGLKFMVYLQKENIIDESGMPKERFSAEFPKEGPSILRIQQVVRGDSAAYFCVSSPDSYEQYFGPGTRLTVT.

At least ten counts were recorded for this clonotype. The chain carries TRBV11-2 and TRBJ2-3; 7 bases match TRBD1. V shed 3 bases, J shed 4 bases, and the junction held 10 bases outside the gene matches. CDR3 length: 16 residues. CDR1 is SGHAT, CDR2 FQNNGV, per germline. Here the CDR3 reads CASSFVSSTGSDTQYF. The CDR3 DNA follows: TGTGCCAGCAGCTTCGTGAGCTCGACAGGGTCAGATACGCAGTATTTT.

At least ten counts were recorded for this clonotype. This sequence joins TRBV5-1 and TRBJ2-3; D is perhaps TRBD1 (5 bases). CDR1 is SGHRS, CDR2 YFSETQ, per germline. Trimming shortened V by 0 bases and J by 3 bases, and 8 bases separated the two germline ends. The CDR3 extends over 14 amino acids. CDR3 in amino acids: CASSLAQGTDTQYF. Written as DNA, the CDR3 is TGCGCCAGCAGCTTGGCCCAGGGTACAGATACGCAGTATTTT.

This clonotype has a count of ten or more. J is TRBJ2-1 and V is TRBV3-1; either TRBD1 or TRBD2 may fit D (7 bases each). The V gene lost 2 bases and the J gene lost 7 bases, with 15 bases spanning the gap. CDR3 size: 15 residues. The germline gives CDR1 LGHDT, CDR2 YNNKEL (reference sequence). CDR3 sequence reads: CASSQSGTAINEQFF. DNA for the CDR3: TGTGCCAGCAGCCAAAGCGGGACAGCGATAAATGAGCAGTTCTTC.

This clonotype showed up many times. V usage is TRBV20-1 and J usage is TRBJ2-1; D is undetermined. Per the germline V gene, CDR1 is DFQATT and CDR2 is SNEGSKA (reference sequence). The V gene lost 2 bases and the J gene lost 8 bases, with 13 bases spanning the gap. The CDR3 is made up of 13 amino acids. This chain's CDR3 is CSARSVPGYEQFF. As DNA, the CDR3 is TGCAGTGCTAGATCCGTCCCAGGATATGAGCAGTTCTTC.

This clonotype has at least ten counts. This chain links TRBV7-2 with TRBJ2-1; D gene unclear. Deletions cut 5 bases from V and 3 bases from J, with 8 bases between. CDR3 length equals 13 residues. Germline V CDR1 and CDR2: SGHTA, FQGNSA. The CDR3, as DNA: TGTGCCAGCAGCCCCAGCGACTACAATGAGCAGTTCTTC. Translated: CASSPSDYNEQFF.

V gene TRBV20-1 combines with J gene TRBJ1-5, with 8 bases fitting TRBD1. This CDR3 comprises 13 residues. The J segment lost 10 bases and the V segment lost 6 bases, leaving 11 bases of the junction unmatched. Germline V gene data show CDR1 as DFQATT and CDR2 as SNEGSKA (reference sequence). CDR3 sequence: CSAIQGALHPQHF. CDR3 DNA sequence: TGCAGTGCGATCCAGGGGGCTCTTCATCCCCAGCATTTT.

This clonotype appeared many times. V gene TRBV5-1 combines with J gene TRBJ2-2, with D unresolved. The germline CDR1 and CDR2 sequences are SGHRS and YFSETQ. V was pared by 2 bases and J by 4 bases, with 0 bases between. The CDR3 runs 11 residues. Here the CDR3 reads CASSFTGELFF. DNA for the CDR3: TGCGCCAGCAGCTTCACCGGGGAGCTGTTTTTT.

The V call is TRBV6-1, the J call TRBJ2-7, with D perhaps TRBD1 or TRBD2 (5 bases each). The germline V gene has CDR1 MNHNS and CDR2 SASEGT. Trimming stripped 6 bases from V and 2 bases from J, with 11 bases between. This CDR3 comprises 13 residues. The CDR3 sequence: CASSRVGAYEQYF. The CDR3 region has the DNA TGTGCCAGCAGCAGGGTGGGGGCCTACGAGCAGTACTTC.

On this clonotype itself: The DNA is left out, because the CDR3 cannot be placed on it with certainty; the CDR3 is given as TCRdb lists it. This chain links TRBV7-3 with TRBJ1-2; no DNA check was done on the table's D call, TRBD1. The CDR3 is 21 residues long, counting both termini. CDR1 and CDR2 (germline): SGHTA, FQGTGA. The CDR3 sequence is CASSFYICSAQRDGSHYGYTF.

The V call is TRBV6-1, the J call TRBJ1-5, with D perhaps matching TRBD1 (5 bases). The CDR3 totals 16 residues. With 8 bases removed from V and 7 bases from J, the gap between germline ends came to 24 bases. Germline V gives CDR1 MNHNS, CDR2 SASEGT. The CDR3: CASGEGPSKAWQPQHF. The DNA of the CDR3 is TGTGCCAGCGGGGAGGGGCCCTCGAAGGCTTGGCAGCCCCAGCATTTT.

This clonotype was seen ten or more times. The chain employs TRBV3-1 and TRBJ1-1, with D perhaps matching TRBD1 (5 bases). Germline CDR1 and CDR2: LGHDT and YNNKEL (reference sequence). The CDR3 runs 14 residues. Trimming removed 3 bases at V and 5 bases at J, with 13 bases between. The CDR3 spells CASSHGRVRTEAFF. The CDR3 DNA follows: TGTGCCAGCAGCCACGGCAGGGTAAGGACTGAAGCTTTCTTT.

The chain's CDR3 is CASSAGTSELTAFF. The CDR3 DNA follows: TGCGCCAGCAGCGCCGGGACAAGCGAACTAACAGCTTTCTTT. The chain recombines TRBV5-1 with TRBJ1-1; D might be TRBD1 (6 bases). This CDR3 has 14 residues. Germline V gene sequence: CDR1 SGHRS, CDR2 YFSETQ. Trimming shortened V by 4 bases and J by 10 bases, and 20 bases separated the two germline ends.

This clonotype was found many times. The V call is TRBV29-1, the J call TRBJ1-1, with D perhaps matching TRBD1 (5 bases). V lost 7 bases and J lost 8, with 14 bases in between. The germline CDR1 and CDR2 sequences are SQVTM and ANQGSEA. The CDR3 consists of 11 residues. For the CDR3, the DNA is TGCAGCGCCCGCAGGTCAGGGGAAGCTTTCTTT. This sequence encodes CSARRSGEAFF.

This clonotype was counted many times. The gene calls are TRBV5-1 and TRBJ1-2; D is undetermined. The CDR3 loop spans 14 amino acids. Germline CDR1 SGHRS, CDR2 YFSETQ. Deletions cut 5 bases from V and 0 bases from J, with 11 bases between. The CDR3 DNA reads TGCGCCAGCAGAAAGGGAGAAGCTAACTATGGCTACACCTTC. It encodes CASRKGEANYGYTF.

This clonotype was seen at least ten times. The rearrangement links TRBV5-1 to TRBJ2-1, with TRBD1 identical over 7 bases. The CDR3 runs 15 residues. Germline V lookup: CDR1 SGHRS, CDR2 YFSETQ. J lost 9 bases, V lost 4 bases, and 13 bases had no gene match. CDR3 protein: CASSQLETGAGEQFF. In nucleotides, the CDR3 is TGCGCCAGCAGCCAGTTAGAAACAGGGGCGGGTGAGCAGTTCTTC.

This clonotype has a count of ten or more. The genes are TRBV6-5 and TRBJ1-2; D perhaps matches TRBD1 (5 bases). Trimming removed 6 bases at V and 4 bases at J, with 12 bases between. Germline assignment: CDR1 MNHEY and CDR2 SVGAGI. CDR3 size: 13 residues. CDR3 sequence (DNA): TGTGCCAGCAGGCTCGACAGTACCTATGGCTACACCTTC. This encodes CASRLDSTYGYTF.

This clonotype was seen many times. The CDR3 coding sequence is TGCAGTGCTAAACCCGAGGGTAGTGGCAATCAGCCCCAGCATTTT. Translating gives CSAKPEGSGNQPQHF. V is TRBV20-1 and J is TRBJ1-5; no clear D. The CDR3 runs 15 residues. Looked up from germline, CDR1 is DFQATT and CDR2 is SNEGSKA (reference sequence). The V and J ends lost 4 bases and 2 bases respectively, with 15 bases between them.

This clonotype showed up many times. Mismatch with germline at one junction end may stem from a read error. The V gene is TRBV20-1, the J gene TRBJ2-3; D is perhaps TRBD2 (5 bases). Per the germline V gene, CDR1 is DFQATT and CDR2 is SNEGSKA (reference sequence). The CDR3 length is 14 residues. DNA for the CDR3: TGCAGTGCCAGAGGTACAGCGGATATAGATACGCAGTATTTT. As protein: CSARGTADIDTQYF.